Listed here are 17 T cell receptor beta chains from one sample, sequenced in a study of T cells in Graves' hyperthyroidism and ophthalmopathy. Amplified regions were TCR beta CDR3 sequences from RNA transcripts. TCR CDR3 regions were first amplified by RT-PCR with HTBI primers. TCRdb called the multiplex PCR reads again in MiXCR, with one record for every CDR3 protein. In the table there are approximately 700,000 distinct CDR3 sequences, 16% of which are singletons. The sequencing sample was made of blood. These receptor sequences come from a man aged 18 to 30 with Graves' hyperthyroidism.

Points on this clonotype: This CDR3 fails to terminate in the conserved phenylalanine or tryptophan, so it likely reflects a read error. This chain links TRBV6-1 with TRBJ1-2; the match to TRBD1 covers 7 bases. This CDR3 comprises 15 residues. With 5 bases clipped from V and 4 bases from J, the junction kept 10 bases outside the gene matches. Germline assignment: CDR1 MNHNS and CDR2 SASEGT. The CDR3 DNA is TGTGCCAGCAGTCTCGGACAGGTCACCTTCTATGGCTACACCCTC. This codes for CASSLGQVTFYGYTL.

The table lists this clonotype with a few counts. The CDR3 here is CSARDLRRFSNSPLHF. DNA for the CDR3: TGCAGTGCTAGAGATCTCCGGCGGTTCTCGAATTCACCCCTCCACTTT. The genes are TRBV20-1 and TRBJ1-6; D not certain. CDR3 size: 16 residues. V was pared by 0 bases and J by 7 bases, with 16 bases between. The germline gives CDR1 DFQATT, CDR2 SNEGSKA (reference sequence).

The J gene is TRBJ1-4, the V gene TRBV27; D call uncertain. Trimming shortened V by 1 base and J by 9 bases, and 9 bases separated the two germline ends. Germline CDR1 MNHEY, CDR2 SMNVEV (reference sequence). The CDR3 contains 13 residues. The DNA for the CDR3 is TGTGCCAGCAGTTTATTATCCCCTAAAAAACTGTTTTTT. Residues: CASSLLSPKKLFF.

In its sample, this clonotype was seen many times. V usage is TRBV12-3 or TRBV12-4 and J usage is TRBJ1-1, with TRBD1 identical over 9 bases. Unmatched junction bases numbered 6, after V lost 4 bases and J lost 3 bases. The CDR3 length is 15 residues. In DNA, the CDR3 is TGTGCCAGCAGTTCCGGGACAGGGTGGGACACTGAAGCTTTCTTT. As protein: CASSSGTGWDTEAFF.

This chain uses TRBV9 with TRBJ2-5; D may be TRBD1 (5 bases). There are 14 residues in the CDR3. Trimming shortened V by 2 bases and J by 2 bases, and 10 bases separated the two germline ends. Germline CDR1 and CDR2: SGDLS and YYNGEE. CDR3: CASSVGQIQETQYF. CDR3 bases: TGTGCCAGCAGCGTTGGACAAATACAAGAGACCCAGTACTTC. Full variable domain (missing parts from reference TRBV9 and TRBJ2-5): DSGVTQTPKHLITATGQRVTLRCSPRSGDLSVYWYQQSLDQGLQFLIQYYNGEERAKGNILERFSAQQFPDLHSELNLSSLELGDSALYFCASSVGQIQETQYFGPGTRLLVL.

This clonotype has a count of ten or more. The chain employs TRBV6-5 and TRBJ2-2; TRBD1 matches 10 bases. The germline V gene has CDR1 MNHEY and CDR2 SVGAGI. V was clipped by 2 bases and J by 3 bases; unmatched bases: 3. The CDR3 has 16 residues. The CDR3: CASSYRQGADTGELFF. CDR3 in DNA: TGTGCCAGCAGTTACAGACAGGGGGCTGACACCGGGGAGCTGTTTTTT.

The chain couples TRBV29-1 to TRBJ2-2, with D possibly matching TRBD1 (5 bases). The CDR3 totals 14 residues. The germline V gene encodes CDR1 SQVTM and CDR2 ANQGSEA. V was clipped by 7 bases and J by 6 bases, with 18 bases between them. In DNA, the CDR3 is TGCAGCGCCTTAATTCAGGGTCGCCCCGGGGAGCTGTTTTTT. Its translation is CSALIQGRPGELFF.

This clonotype was observed a handful of times. The chain's CDR3 is CSAPRRKKDRGMREQYF. The CDR3 coding sequence is TGCAGTGCTCCCCGGCGTAAGAAGGACAGGGGAATGCGGGAGCAGTACTTC. The chain is built from TRBV20-1 and TRBJ2-7, with 9 bases fitting TRBD1. V shed 5 bases and J 7 bases; nucleotides not matched to a gene: 21. Germline V lookup: CDR1 DFQATT, CDR2 SNEGSKA (reference sequence). The CDR3 length is 17 residues.

In this sample, this clonotype turned up many times. This chain connects TRBV28 to TRBJ1-1, with D possibly matching TRBD1 (5 bases). Germline CDR1 MDHEN, CDR2 SYDVKM. Trimming stripped 6 bases from V and 5 bases from J, with 10 bases between. This CDR3 is 12 amino acids long. The CDR3 protein is CASRQGGTEAFF. For the CDR3, the DNA is TGTGCCAGCAGGCAGGGCGGAACTGAAGCTTTCTTT.

This clonotype was seen at least ten times. The chain has TRBV5-1 and TRBJ2-7; 11 bases fit TRBD2. Germline CDR1 reads SGHRS; CDR2 reads YFSETQ. The CDR3 has 15 residues. Trimming took 5 bases from V and 1 from J; bases not matched to a gene: 5. Here the CDR3 reads CASRPLAGVSYEQYF. The DNA for the CDR3 is TGCGCCAGCAGGCCACTAGCGGGAGTTTCCTACGAGCAGTACTTC.

The sample holds many counts of this clonotype. The chain combines TRBV29-1 with TRBJ2-3; tentative D call: TRBD2 (5 bases). V shed 5 bases and J shed 7 bases, with 19 bases lying between them. There are 14 residues in the CDR3. CDR1 and CDR2 from the germline V gene are SQVTM and ANQGSEA. The CDR3 region has the DNA TGCAGCGTTCTTCAGTCGGACTCATACAATACGCAGTATTTT. This translates into CSVLQSDSYNTQYF.

This clonotype was found many times. The rearrangement uses TRBV28 and TRBJ2-6; D gene ambiguous. Germline V lookup: CDR1 MDHEN, CDR2 SYDVKM. There are 15 residues in the CDR3. Trimming shortened V by 3 bases and J by 2 bases, and 8 bases separated the two germline ends. The CDR3 loop is CASSLMQPGANVLTF. The CDR3 DNA sequence: TGTGCCAGCAGTTTGATGCAGCCTGGGGCCAACGTCCTGACTTTC.

This clonotype was found a few times. J is TRBJ2-2 and V is TRBV5-1; 7 bases are a match to TRBD1. CDR3 size: 14 residues. Trimming at V came to 5 bases and at J to 5 bases, leaving 6 bases not matched to a gene. CDR1 and CDR2 from the germline V gene are SGHRS and YFSETQ. The CDR3 DNA reads as TGCGCCAGCAGAAACAGGGGCGGGACCGGGGAGCTGTTTTTT. Its protein product is CASRNRGGTGELFF.

This clonotype was counted many times. The chain employs TRBV29-1 and TRBJ2-1; 10 positions agree with TRBD2. CDR3 length equals 17 residues. CDR1 SQVTM and CDR2 ANQGSEA come from the germline V gene. The trim removed 3 bases at V and 0 bases at J, leaving 8 bases unmatched. CDR3 sequence (DNA): TGCAGCGTTGAGCCTAGCGGGAGCCTTCTCTCCTACAATGAGCAGTTCTTC. This translates into CSVEPSGSLLSYNEQFF.

This clonotype occurred a few times. V usage is TRBV6-1 and J usage is TRBJ1-2, with 11 bases matching TRBD1. This CDR3 spans 13 amino acids. CDR1 MNHNS and CDR2 SASEGT come from the germline V gene. Trimming at V came to 8 bases and at J to 7 bases, leaving 6 bases not matched to a gene. Written as DNA, the CDR3 is TGTGCCAGCGGCGGACAGGGGGCTAGTGGCTACACCTTC. This gives the protein CASGGQGASGYTF.

The table lists this clonotype with a few counts. The CDR3 bases are TGTGCCAGCCCGGACAGAAAGAAGGATGGCTACACCTTC. The encoded protein is CASPDRKKDGYTF. The rearrangement uses TRBV2 and TRBJ1-2; D is possibly TRBD1 (6 bases). The CDR3 runs 13 residues. Germline CDR1 SNHLY, CDR2 FYNNEI. The V and J ends lost 8 bases and 6 bases respectively, with 16 bases between them.

This clonotype was observed many times. V is TRBV7-2 and J is TRBJ1-1; TRBD1 is a possible D gene (6 bases). The germline V gene has CDR1 SGHTA and CDR2 FQGNSA. The CDR3 loop spans 16 amino acids. Trimming removed 1 base from V and 11 bases from J, with 23 bases in between. The CDR3 here is CASSLEVGLRSGAAFF. The CDR3 bases are TGTGCCAGCAGCTTAGAAGTTGGCCTACGCTCGGGGGCGGCTTTCTTT. Combining the CDR3 with reference TRBV7-2 and TRBJ1-1 gives the whole variable domain GAGVSQSPSNKVTEKGKDVELRCDPISGHTALYWYRQSLGQGLEFLIYFQGNSAPDKSGLPSDRFSAERTGGSVSTLTIQRTQQEDSAVYLCASSLEVGLRSGAAFFGQGTRLTVV.